The sample holds many counts of the clone carrying this T cell receptor (beta chain). Its antigen is undetermined. Amplified regions were TCR beta CDR3 sequences from RNA transcripts. Carried out on the TCR CDR3, a first-round RT-PCR used the HTBI primer set. TCRdb processed the multiplex PCR reads anew with MiXCR; each CDR3 protein has one entry. The sample yields 500,000 to 650,000 distinct CDR3 sequences, just under 20% seen once. This sample was taken from a study of T cells in Graves' hyperthyroidism and ophthalmopathy. Regarding the study as a whole: Stable hyperthyroidism and ophthalmopathy were separated using 13 V-J signatures. Ophthalmopathy was predicted by the model a median of approximately six months ahead of onset.

This CDR3 spans 13 amino acids. From germline, CDR1 is SNHLY and CDR2 FYNNEI. The V gene lost 1 base and the J gene lost 4 bases, with 7 bases spanning the gap. The J gene is TRBJ1-1, the V gene TRBV2, with D tentatively TRBD1 (6 bases). Sequenced: blood. The receptor was derived from a middle-aged man with Graves' ophthalmopathy. The CDR3 loop reads CASSEEGGTEAFF. CDR3 sequence (DNA): TGTGCCAGCAGTGAAGAAGGGGGCACTGAAGCTTTCTTT.